The sequence of this TCR beta chain was determined in a study of beta chain features in type 1 diabetes. Study details: Cell yields, gender and age were similar in healthy donors and patients.

J was trimmed by 4 bases and V by 4 bases; bases with no gene match: 5. From germline, CDR1 is MGHRA and CDR2 YSYEKL. This CDR3 spans 16 amino acids. This clone was found a few times. Its antigen remains unknown. The authors reverse transcribed all of the isolated RNA, so sequencing captured expressed TCRB transcripts. The protocol was immunoSEQ multiplex PCR, while the TCRdb copy is restricted to in-frame clones and leaves out a portion. This sample has under 800,000 clones, with less than 20% found just once. Findings of the study overall: Shorter TCRB CDR3s, moderately but significantly so, were found in Type 1 diabetes patients in all four CD4+ subsets. More deletions and fewer insertions at VDJ junctions were found in patients with type 1 diabetes.

By way of CD45RO/CCR7/CD25/CD127/CD95/CD27, the CD4+ regulatory, stem cell-like memory, central memory and naive cells were sorted. The receptor was derived from a man between 18 and 35 years old in good health. The chain links TRBV4-1 to TRBJ2-1, with 12 nucleotides matching TRBD2. Sequencing was carried out using naive CD4+ T cells from blood. Here the CDR3 DNA reads TGCGCCAGCAGCCTAATGACTAGCGGGAGATACAATGAGCAGTTCTTC. Its translation is CASSLMTSGRYNEQFF.